The next 16 T cell receptor beta chains were all read from a single sample in a study of T cells expressing NK-cell markers. Reprocessing the 5' RACE reads, TCRdb reports a single entry for every CDR3 protein and omits DNA. The sample's table shows fewer than 550,000 distinct CDR3 sequences. Material for sequencing was blood T cells: a sorted CD56 or NKG2C T cell subset, CD4+ or CD8+ T cells, or bulk PBMC T cells (not recorded which). The receptor set was obtained from a woman aged 45 to 65 in good health.

V and J are TRBV10-3 and TRBJ2-1; no DNA is available, so the TRBD2 call from TCRdb remains unchecked. Germline values: CDR1 ENHRY, CDR2 SYGVKD. The CDR3 is 14 residues long. The CDR3 region is CAITAGGRLNEQFF.

The rearrangement links TRBV11-2 to TRBJ1-3; as DNA is missing, the TRBD1 call by TCRdb cannot be tested. The CDR3 runs 14 residues. Germline CDR1 SGHAT, CDR2 FQNNGV. The CDR3 sequence: CASRLGTQGNTIYF.

The V and J genes are TRBV27 and TRBJ1-5. The CDR3 has 13 residues. Germline CDR1 and CDR2: MNHEY and SMNVEV (reference sequence). CDR3: CASRMVSNQPQHF.

The chain employs TRBV30 and TRBJ2-1; TCRdb returns TRBD2, unconfirmable since there is no DNA. Germline CDR1 and CDR2: GTSNPN and SVGIG (reference sequence). CDR3 length: 16 residues. This CDR3 is CAWSKRGGSGYNEQFF.

The V and J genes are TRBV5-1 and TRBJ2-1. The V gene's germline CDR1 is SGHRS and CDR2 YFSETQ. The CDR3 consists of 16 residues. The CDR3: CASSLSGNGPYNEQFF.

The V call is TRBV29-1, the J call TRBJ2-1; the D call of TRBD2 rests on TCRdb alone, since no DNA is present to check it. The length of the CDR3 is 15 residues. Germline V lookup: CDR1 SQVTM, CDR2 ANQGSEA. The CDR3 sequence: CSAKLGLAGVGEQFF.

The chain carries TRBV3-1 and TRBJ2-1; TCRdb designates TRBD1, a call that cannot be tested without DNA. Germline values: CDR1 LGHDT, CDR2 YNNKEL (reference sequence). This CDR3 is built from 13 residues. The CDR3 loop reads CASSQPPQNEQFF.

This chain links TRBV6-5 with TRBJ2-6. Germline-derived CDR1 and CDR2 are MNHEY and SVGAGI. The CDR3 is made up of 14 amino acids. Here the CDR3 reads CASSSYPGTNVLTF.

The chain carries TRBV29-1 and TRBJ2-1; TCRdb gives TRBD1 as the D gene, but with no DNA this cannot be confirmed. The germline CDR1 and CDR2 sequences are SQVTM and ANQGSEA. The CDR3 runs to 13 residues. The CDR3 loop is CSVPPGQRNEQFF.

The genes are TRBV5-1 and TRBJ2-6; there is no DNA to check the TCRdb D call of TRBD2. The V gene's germline CDR1 is SGHRS and CDR2 YFSETQ. This CDR3 contains 18 residues. The CDR3 is CASSPLGPWYSGANVLTF.

The rearrangement uses TRBV10-3 and TRBJ1-1; the D call of TRBD1 rests on TCRdb alone, since no DNA is present to check it. This CDR3 has 15 amino acids. The germline V gene has CDR1 ENHRY and CDR2 SYGVKD. The CDR3 spells CAISEGGSGNTEAFF.

The rearrangement links TRBV6-5 to TRBJ2-4. There are 13 residues in the CDR3. Germline CDR1 is MNHEY and CDR2 is SVGAGI. The CDR3 here is CASHGVAKNIQYF.

The chain links TRBV11-2 to TRBJ2-5; lacking DNA, the TRBD1 call made by TCRdb goes unchecked. The CDR3 length is 16 residues. Germline CDR1 and CDR2: SGHAT and FQNNGV. The CDR3 sequence: CASSSSPGTGEETQYF. The full variable domain, rest sourced from reference TRBV11-2 and TRBJ2-5, is EAGVAQSPRYKIIEKRQSVAFWCNPISGHATLYWYQQILGQGPKLLIQFQNNGVVDDSQLPKDRFSAERLKGVDSTLKIQPAKLEDSAVYLCASSSSPGTGEETQYFGPGTRLLVL.

The chain couples TRBV12-3 or TRBV12-4 to TRBJ2-2; TCRdb picks TRBD1, but there is no DNA to check that call. This CDR3 is built from 16 residues. This chain's CDR3 is CASSPGTNWDTGELFF.

J is TRBJ2-5 and V is TRBV7-6; TCRdb gives TRBD1 as the D gene, but with no DNA this cannot be confirmed. The germline V gene has CDR1 SGHVS and CDR2 FNYEAQ. There are 18 residues in the CDR3. The CDR3: CASSLVRSRGPVGETQYF.

The rearrangement joins TRBV15 to TRBJ1-2; the D gene TCRdb calls, TRBD1, cannot be checked with no DNA. The CDR3 has 15 residues. CDR1 and CDR2 from the germline V gene are LNHNV and YYDKDF (reference sequence). The CDR3 spells CATSRGEGRGYGYTF. Variable domain in full (rest from reference TRBV15 and TRBJ1-2): DAMVIQNPRYQVTQFGKPVTLSCSQTLNHNVMYWYQQKSSQAPKLLFHYYDKDFNNEADTPDNFQSRRPNTSFCFLDIRSPGLGDTAMYLCATSRGEGRGYGYTFGSGTRLTVV.